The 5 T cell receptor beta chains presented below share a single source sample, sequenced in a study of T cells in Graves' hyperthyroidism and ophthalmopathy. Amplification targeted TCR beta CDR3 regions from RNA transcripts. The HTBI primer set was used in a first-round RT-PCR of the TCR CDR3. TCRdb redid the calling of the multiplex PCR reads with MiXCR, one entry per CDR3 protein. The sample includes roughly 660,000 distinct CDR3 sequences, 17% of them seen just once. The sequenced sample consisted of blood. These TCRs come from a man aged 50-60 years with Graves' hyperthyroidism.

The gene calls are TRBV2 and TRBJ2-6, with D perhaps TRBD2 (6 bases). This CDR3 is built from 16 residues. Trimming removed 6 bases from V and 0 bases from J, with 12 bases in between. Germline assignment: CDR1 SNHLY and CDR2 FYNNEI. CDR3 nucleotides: TGTGCCAGCAGCCGGGACTCTTTCTCTGGGGCCAACGTCCTGACTTTC. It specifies CASSRDSFSGANVLTF.

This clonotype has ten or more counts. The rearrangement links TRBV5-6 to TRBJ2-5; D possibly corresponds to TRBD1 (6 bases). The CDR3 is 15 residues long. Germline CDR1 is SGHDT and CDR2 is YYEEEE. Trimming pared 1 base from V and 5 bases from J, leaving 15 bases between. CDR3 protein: CASSLINRVQETQYF. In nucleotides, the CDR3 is TGTGCCAGCAGCTTGATAAACAGGGTGCAGGAGACCCAGTACTTC.

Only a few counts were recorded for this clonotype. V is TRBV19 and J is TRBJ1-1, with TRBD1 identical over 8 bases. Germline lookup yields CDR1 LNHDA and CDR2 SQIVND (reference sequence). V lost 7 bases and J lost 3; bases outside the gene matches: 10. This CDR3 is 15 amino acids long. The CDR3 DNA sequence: TGTGCCAGTACCCAGACGACAGGGGTCGACACTGAAGCTTTCTTT. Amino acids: CASTQTTGVDTEAFF.

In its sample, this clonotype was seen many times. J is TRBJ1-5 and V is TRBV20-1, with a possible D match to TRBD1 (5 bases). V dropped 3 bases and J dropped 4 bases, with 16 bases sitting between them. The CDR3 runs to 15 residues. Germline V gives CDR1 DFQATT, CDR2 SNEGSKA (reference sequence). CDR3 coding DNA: TGCAGTGCTAGGCAGGGAGAGAGGTGGAATCAGCCCCAGCATTTT. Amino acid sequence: CSARQGERWNQPQHF.

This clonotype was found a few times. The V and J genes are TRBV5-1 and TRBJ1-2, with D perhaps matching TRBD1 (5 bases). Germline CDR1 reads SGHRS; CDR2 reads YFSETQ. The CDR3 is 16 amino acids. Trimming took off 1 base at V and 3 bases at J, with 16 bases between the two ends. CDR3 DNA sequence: TGCGCCAGCAGCTTGTTCAATTTGCAGGGCGACTATGGCTACACCTTC. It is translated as CASSLFNLQGDYGYTF. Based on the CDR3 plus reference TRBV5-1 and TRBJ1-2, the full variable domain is KAGVTQTPRYLIKTRGQQVTLSCSPISGHRSVSWYQQTPGQGLQFLFEYFSETQRNKGNFPGRFSGRQFSNSRSEMNVSTLELGDSALYLCASSLFNLQGDYGYTFGSGTRLTVV.